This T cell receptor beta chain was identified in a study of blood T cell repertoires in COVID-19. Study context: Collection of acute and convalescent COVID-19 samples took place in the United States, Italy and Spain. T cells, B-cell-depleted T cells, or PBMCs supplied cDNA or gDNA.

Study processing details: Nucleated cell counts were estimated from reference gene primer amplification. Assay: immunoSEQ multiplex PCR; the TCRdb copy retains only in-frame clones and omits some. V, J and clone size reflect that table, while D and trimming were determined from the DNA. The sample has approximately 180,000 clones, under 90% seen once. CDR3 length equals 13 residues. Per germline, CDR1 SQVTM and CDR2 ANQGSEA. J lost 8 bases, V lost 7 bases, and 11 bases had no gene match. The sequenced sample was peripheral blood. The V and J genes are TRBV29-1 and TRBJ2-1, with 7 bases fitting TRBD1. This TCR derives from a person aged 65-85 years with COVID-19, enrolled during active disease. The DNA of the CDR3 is TGCAGCGCTAACTATCGACAGGGCGATGAGCAGTTCTTC. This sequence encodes CSANYRQGDEQFF.